The next 28 T cell receptor beta chains were all read from a single sample in a study of cytomegalovirus exposure and HLA in healthy donors. A multiplex PCR was run with 60 Vbeta primers and 13 Jbeta primers. Here immunoSEQ multiplex PCR was the method, and the copy in TCRdb shows in-frame clones only, minus some. The sample lists 180,000 or so clones; around 79% were seen once. Sequencing was carried out using PBMCs. These receptor sequences come from a man aged 45-65 years in good health and CMV-seropositive.

This clone has only a few counts. The chain links TRBV4-3 to TRBJ2-3, with D perhaps TRBD2 (6 bases). Germline V CDR1 and CDR2: LGHNA, YSLEER. Trimming cost V 2 bases and J 1 base, with 13 bases left between them. There are 16 residues in the CDR3. CDR3 protein: CASSQITSWGTDTQYF. As DNA, the CDR3 is TGCGCCAGCAGCCAAATTACTAGCTGGGGCACAGATACGCAGTATTTT.

This clone has ten or more counts. The gene calls are TRBV4-1 and TRBJ1-6; D possibly corresponds to TRBD1 (5 bases). CDR3 length equals 15 residues. Deletions cut 3 bases from V and 9 bases from J, with 15 bases between. In germline, CDR1 is MGHRA, CDR2 YSYEKL. CDR3 nucleotide sequence: TGCGCCAGCAGCCAGACACGGGACTCCGGTTCACCCCTCCACTTT. Translating it yields CASSQTRDSGSPLHF.

This clone was seen more than once but under ten times. CDR3 bases: TGCGCCAGCAGCCAGGAGACAGCCTCTAACTATGGCTACACCTTC. Translating gives CASSQETASNYGYTF. The gene calls are TRBV4-1 and TRBJ1-2; perhaps TRBD1 as D (5 bases). This CDR3 has 15 residues. The V end lost 3 bases, the J end lost 0 bases, and 11 bases lay between the germline ends. CDR1 and CDR2 from the germline V gene are MGHRA and YSYEKL.

V and J are TRBV7-9 and TRBJ1-3; D remains unclear. The V end was cut by 3 bases, the J end by 6 bases, with 9 bases between. CDR3 size: 13 residues. Germline V gene lookup returns CDR1 SEHNR and CDR2 FQNEAQ (reference sequence). The CDR3: CASSFRRENTIYF. CDR3 sequence (DNA): TGTGCCAGCAGCTTTAGGAGGGAAAACACCATATATTTT.

This clone showed up just a few times. The J gene is TRBJ1-2, the V gene TRBV7-2, with 11 bases that match TRBD1. The V gene end was trimmed by 5 bases and the J gene end by 7 bases; junction bases not matched to a gene: 6. Germline assignment: CDR1 SGHTA and CDR2 FQGNSA. The CDR3 totals 14 residues. The CDR3 here is CASSPDRGLVGYTF. The CDR3 DNA sequence: TGTGCCAGCAGCCCGGACAGGGGGCTTGTTGGCTACACCTTC.

Concerning this clone itself: One end of the junction is discordant with germline, which a read error may explain. This chain connects TRBV7-9 to TRBJ2-7; unclear D gene. Per germline, CDR1 SEHNR and CDR2 FQNEAQ (reference sequence). The CDR3 totals 11 residues. In DNA, the CDR3 is TGTTCCAGCCTACCCCTCTACGAGCAGTACTTC. Translated, it gives CSSLPLYEQYF.

The V gene is TRBV5-1, the J gene TRBJ1-1; 8 bases map to TRBD1. There are 16 residues in the CDR3. The V gene's germline CDR1 is SGHRS and CDR2 YFSETQ. The V segment lost 0 bases and the J segment 1 base; nucleotides outside the gene matches: 5. CDR3: CASSLGGTGGNTEAFF. The CDR3, as DNA: TGCGCCAGCAGCTTGGGCGGGACAGGAGGGAACACTGAAGCTTTCTTT.

J is TRBJ2-1 and V is TRBV18, with TRBD1 identical over 8 bases. The CDR3 contains 15 residues. Per germline, CDR1 KGHSH and CDR2 LQKENI. The V segment lost 4 bases and the J segment 3 bases; nucleotides outside the gene matches: 5. The CDR3 coding sequence is TGTGCCAGCTCACAACAGGACAGGGTCTACAATGAGCAGTTCTTC. Its translation is CASSQQDRVYNEQFF.

The chain's CDR3 is CATSRAGGNQPQHF. In nucleotides, the CDR3 is TGTGCCACCAGCAGAGCGGGTGGAAATCAGCCCCAGCATTTT. The genes are TRBV15 and TRBJ1-5; D call uncertain. CDR1 and CDR2 (germline): LNHNV, YYDKDF (reference sequence). The V end lost 1 base, the J end lost 4 bases, and 8 bases lay between the germline ends. This CDR3 comprises 14 residues.

This clone was observed a single time. The chain has TRBV18 and TRBJ2-5; no clear D. V shed 7 bases and J shed 3 bases, with 18 bases lying between them. CDR1 and CDR2 (germline): KGHSH, LQKENI. The CDR3 is 15 amino acids. The CDR3 coding sequence is TGTGCCAGCTTACCGGGTCACGGGTCCGAAGAGACCCAGTACTTC. As protein: CASLPGHGSEETQYF.

The V and J genes are TRBV5-6 and TRBJ2-6; 11 positions match TRBD1. The germline gives CDR1 SGHDT, CDR2 YYEEEE. The J segment lost 2 bases and the V segment lost 5 bases, leaving 9 bases of the junction unmatched. The CDR3 runs to 18 residues. The CDR3 protein is CASRLTGTGGTGANVLTF. The CDR3 DNA sequence: TGTGCCAGCAGGCTAACTGGGACAGGGGGGACTGGGGCCAACGTCCTGACTTTC.

The chain employs TRBV28 and TRBJ1-3; D uncertain. The germline V gene has CDR1 MDHEN and CDR2 SYDVKM. Trimming took off 6 bases at V and 0 bases at J, with 12 bases between the two ends. CDR3 length equals 15 residues. CDR3 loop: CASRLETSSGNTIYF. The CDR3 nucleotides read TGTGCCAGCAGGCTAGAGACTAGCTCTGGAAACACCATATATTTT. The full variable domain, rest sourced from reference TRBV28 and TRBJ1-3, is DVKVTQSSRYLVKRTGEKVFLECVQDMDHENMFWYRQDPGLGLRLIYFSYDVKMKEKGDIPEGYSVSREKKERFSLILESASTNQTSMYLCASRLETSSGNTIYFGEGSWLTVV.

The chain uses TRBV28 and TRBJ2-3, with D possibly being TRBD2 (6 bases). Deletions cut 6 bases from V and 0 bases from J, with 13 bases between. The V gene's germline CDR1 is MDHEN and CDR2 SYDVKM. The CDR3 contains 15 residues. In nucleotides, the CDR3 is TGTGCCAGCAGCAAGGCGGGGACTAGCACAGATACGCAGTATTTT. This sequence encodes CASSKAGTSTDTQYF.

This sequence joins TRBV4-1 and TRBJ2-7; 7 bases agree with TRBD1. CDR3 length equals 16 residues. V shed 4 bases, J shed 3 bases, and the junction held 12 bases outside the gene matches. Germline CDR1 is MGHRA and CDR2 is YSYEKL. The CDR3 DNA sequence: TGCGCCAGCAGCCCGCGGACAGGCGATAGCTACTACGAGCAGTACGTC. It translates to CASSPRTGDSYYEQYV.

This clone was counted between two and nine times. The chain combines TRBV5-4 with TRBJ1-1; a weak D match, TRBD1 (5 bases). Between the trimmed V and J ends, which lost 3 bases and 1 base, there was a span of 10 bases. The CDR3 has 14 residues. CDR1 is SGHNT and CDR2 is YYREEE in the germline V gene (reference sequence). The CDR3 is CASSSGGENTEAFF. The CDR3 nucleotides read TGTGCCAGCAGCTCCGGAGGGGAGAACACTGAAGCTTTCTTT.

This sequence joins TRBV10-2 and TRBJ2-3, with 7 nucleotides matching TRBD2. J was trimmed by 5 bases and V by 2 bases; bases with no gene match: 4. The CDR3 runs 14 residues. CDR1 WSHSY and CDR2 SAAADI come from the germline V gene. As DNA, the CDR3 is TGCGCCAGCAGTGAGATAGCGGGTGGAGATACGCAGTATTTT. Translated: CASSEIAGGDTQYF.

The chain couples TRBV10-3 to TRBJ1-5; D not resolved. Germline-derived CDR1 and CDR2 are ENHRY and SYGVKD. CDR3 size: 12 residues. V was pared by 10 bases and J by 4 bases, with 11 bases between. The CDR3 sequence is CATAVDNQPQHF. The CDR3 bases are TGTGCCACCGCGGTGGATAATCAGCCCCAGCATTTT.

The chain uses TRBV11-2 and TRBJ1-2; tentatively, D is TRBD1 (5 bases). The V end was cut by 7 bases, the J end by 4 bases, with 16 bases between. Germline lookup yields CDR1 SGHAT and CDR2 FQNNGV. This CDR3 is built from 14 residues. The CDR3 DNA is TGTGCCAGCAACTCCCCGGACAAGTCCTATGGCTACACCTTC. This translates into CASNSPDKSYGYTF.

This chain connects TRBV28 to TRBJ2-7, with 7 bases aligning to TRBD1. J lost 6 bases, V lost 4 bases, and 3 bases had no gene match. The CDR3 has 12 residues. CDR1 MDHEN and CDR2 SYDVKM come from the germline V gene. CDR3 DNA sequence: TGTGCCAGCAGTTCGACAGGGTTCGAGCAGTACGTC. Translation gives CASSSTGFEQYV.

The chain employs TRBV18 and TRBJ2-5; TRBD2 matches at 14 bases. The CDR3 extends over 17 amino acids. Germline CDR1 is KGHSH and CDR2 is LQKENI. The V segment lost 2 bases and the J segment 5 bases; nucleotides outside the gene matches: 7. CDR3 coding DNA: TGTGCCAGCTCACCATTGGGACTAGCGGGGGCCAGGGAGACCCAGTACTTC. Protein sequence: CASSPLGLAGARETQYF. The whole variable domain, remainder taken from reference TRBV18 and TRBJ2-5, is NAGVMQNPRHLVRRRGQEARLRCSPMKGHSHVYWYRQLPEEGLKFMVYLQKENIIDESGMPKERFSAEFPKEGPSILRIQQVVRGDSAAYFCASSPLGLAGARETQYFGPGTRLLVL.

The CDR3 region is CASSLGGQETQYF. CDR3 sequence (DNA): TGTGCCAGCAGCTTAGGGGGCCAAGAGACCCAGTACTTC. The chain has TRBV5-6 and TRBJ2-5; possibly TRBD1 for D (6 bases). The CDR3 length is 13 residues. CDR1 and CDR2 (germline): SGHDT, YYEEEE. The V end was cut by 2 bases, the J end by 1 base, with 6 bases between.

This rearrangement joins TRBV21-1 to TRBJ1-5. TRBV21-1 is marked as a pseudogene. The CDR3 runs to 16 residues. This CDR3 reads CASSGREAKGNQPQHF. The CDR3 region has the DNA TGTGCCAGCAGCGGGAGAGAAGCTAAGGGCAATCAGCCCCAGCATTTT.

The rearrangement links TRBV29-1 to TRBJ2-5; TRBD1 aligns across 7 bases. Unmatched junction bases numbered 14, after V lost 6 bases and J lost 4 bases. Germline V gene sequence: CDR1 SQVTM, CDR2 ANQGSEA. The CDR3 covers 15 residues. This chain's CDR3 is CSVNHDRVFGETQYF. CDR3 nucleotide sequence: TGCAGCGTGAACCACGACAGGGTTTTTGGAGAGACCCAGTACTTC.

This chain links TRBV6-5 with TRBJ1-2; possibly TRBD1 for D (5 bases). In germline, CDR1 is MNHEY, CDR2 SVGAGI. V shed 5 bases and J shed 4 bases, with 11 bases lying between them. CDR3 length: 13 amino acids. CDR3 nucleotides: TGTGCCAGCAGTAGGGGCCAGTTCTATGGCTACACCTTC. Encoded protein: CASSRGQFYGYTF.

The chain carries TRBV30 and TRBJ2-7, with a tentative D call TRBD2 (5 bases). CDR3 length equals 11 residues. Germline V gives CDR1 GTSNPN, CDR2 SVGIG (reference sequence). The V gene lost 3 bases and the J gene lost 4 bases, with 7 bases spanning the gap. The DNA of the CDR3 is TGTGCCTGGAGAGGACTGTACGAGCAGTACTTC. As protein: CAWRGLYEQYF.

This clone was detected only a few times. The chain joins TRBV28 to TRBJ1-1; D may be TRBD1 (6 bases). The CDR3 runs 13 residues. From germline, CDR1 is MDHEN and CDR2 SYDVKM. V was clipped by 3 bases and J by 3 bases, with 8 bases between them. CDR3 DNA sequence: TGTGCCAGCAGTTTTTGGGGGCACACTGAAGCTTTCTTT. It yields the protein CASSFWGHTEAFF.

This clone was picked up a small number of times. This sequence joins TRBV6-5 and TRBJ1-1, with 8 bases fitting TRBD1. The CDR3 spans 14 residues. Looked up from germline, CDR1 is MNHEY and CDR2 is SVGAGI. J was trimmed by 6 bases and V by 2 bases; bases with no gene match: 5. The CDR3 bases are TGTGCCAGCAGTTACCCAGGACAGGGCCCTGAAGCTTTCTTT. Translation gives CASSYPGQGPEAFF.

The V call is TRBV18, the J call TRBJ1-1; D gene ambiguous. The CDR3 consists of 13 residues. V was shortened by 5 bases and J by 1 base, with 8 bases between the two germline ends. CDR1 is KGHSH, CDR2 LQKENI, per germline. CDR3 protein: CASSRWANTEAFF. The CDR3 nucleotides are TGTGCCAGCTCAAGGTGGGCGAACACTGAAGCTTTCTTT.